Listed here are 18 T cell receptor beta chains from one sample, sequenced in a study of cytomegalovirus exposure and HLA in healthy donors. 60 Vbeta and 13 Jbeta primers were used in PCR. Generated by immunoSEQ multiplex PCR, the TCRdb table keeps only in-frame clones and is missing some. The table has some 220,000 clones, just under 80% seen once. Sequencing used PBMCs. The receptors here all came from a boy aged 5-17 years in good health and CMV-seronegative.

The genes are TRBV6-5 and TRBJ1-1; 8 positions match TRBD1. Germline CDR1 reads MNHEY; CDR2 reads SVGAGI. Germline trimming cut 4 bases from V and 0 bases from J; bases unmatched to any gene: 1. This CDR3 is 14 amino acids long. Written as DNA, the CDR3 is TGTGCCAGCAGTTGGGACAGGTTGAACACTGAAGCTTTCTTT. It yields the protein CASSWDRLNTEAFF.

A few counts support this clone. This sequence joins TRBV6-1 and TRBJ2-2; the D gene is possibly TRBD2 (6 bases). The V gene lost 7 bases and the J gene lost 4 bases, with 13 bases spanning the gap. The CDR3 has 14 residues. Germline CDR1 MNHNS, CDR2 SASEGT. The CDR3 region has the DNA TGTGCCAGCACGGGCCCGCGGGGCACCGGGGAGCTGTTTTTT. Protein sequence: CASTGPRGTGELFF.

The chain combines TRBV6-5 with TRBJ2-7; 7 bases line up with TRBD2. This CDR3 region has 11 residues. The ends lost 6 bases at V and 7 bases at J; junction bases unmatched: 3. Germline values: CDR1 MNHEY, CDR2 SVGAGI. CDR3 protein: CASSPGGEQYF. Written as DNA, the CDR3 is TGTGCCAGCAGCCCGGGGGGAGAGCAGTACTTC.

In regard to this clone: Because the CDR3 is missing its conserved closing phenylalanine or tryptophan, this is likely a read error. This rearrangement joins TRBV2 to TRBJ1-2; D unresolved. Germline-derived CDR1 and CDR2 are SNHLY and FYNNEI. CDR3 length equals 12 residues. The V end was cut by 6 bases, the J end by 2 bases, with 7 bases between. CDR3: CASRAYNYGYTS. In nucleotides, the CDR3 is TGTGCCAGCAGGGCGTACAACTATGGCTACACCTCC.

The chain combines TRBV11-2 with TRBJ2-3; D not resolved. This CDR3 comprises 14 residues. Trimming took 3 bases from V and 2 from J, leaving 9 bases between them. The germline gives CDR1 SGHAT, CDR2 FQNNGV. Here the CDR3 DNA reads TGTGCCAGCAGCTTGGCTAGATCCACAGATACGCAGTATTTT. Encoded protein: CASSLARSTDTQYF.

The chain combines TRBV29-1 with TRBJ1-1, with D tentatively TRBD1 (6 bases). V lost 6 bases, J lost 1 base, and 15 bases lay in between. The CDR3 covers 14 residues. Looked up from germline, CDR1 is SQVTM and CDR2 is ANQGSEA. The CDR3 nucleotides read TGCAGCGTCGCAGCCAGGGGCCCGAACACTGAAGCTTTCTTT. This encodes CSVAARGPNTEAFF. The full variable domain, with the rest looked up from reference TRBV29-1 and TRBJ1-1, is SAVISQKPSRDICQRGTSLTIQCQVDSQVTMMFWYRQQPGQSLTLIATANQGSEATYESGFVIDKFPISRPNLTFSTLTVSNMSPEDSSIYLCSVAARGPNTEAFFGQGTRLTVV.

This clone was seen more than once but under ten times. The gene calls are TRBV11-3 and TRBJ1-1, with 8 nucleotides matching TRBD1. Germline loops: CDR1 SGHNT, CDR2 YENEEA. The V and J ends lost 5 bases and 1 base, in that order; junction bases with no gene match: 3. The CDR3 has 14 amino acids. CDR3 in DNA: TGTGCCAGCAGCGACAGGGGTCGGAACACTGAAGCTTTCTTT. Its protein product is CASSDRGRNTEAFF.

Here the CDR3 DNA reads TGTGCCAGCAGCTTAGCCCTCGGGACAGGCACAGATACGCAGTATTTT. It codes for CASSLALGTGTDTQYF. The V gene is TRBV11-2, the J gene TRBJ2-3; TRBD1 aligns across 7 bases. Germline V lookup: CDR1 SGHAT, CDR2 FQNNGV. The CDR3 length is 16 residues. J lost 1 base, V lost 1 base, and 5 bases had no gene match.

This clone has just one count. This chain links TRBV27 with TRBJ2-7; 8 bases align to TRBD1. The J segment lost 0 bases and the V segment lost 4 bases, leaving 5 bases of the junction unmatched. Germline V CDR1 and CDR2: MNHEY, SMNVEV (reference sequence). The CDR3 has 15 residues. The CDR3, as DNA: TGTGCCAGCAGTTACCAGGGGGCCAGCTCCTACGAGCAGTACTTC. Its translation: CASSYQGASSYEQYF.

The chain employs TRBV10-3 and TRBJ1-2; 9 positions match TRBD1. The trim removed 9 bases at V and 0 bases at J, leaving 14 bases unmatched. There are 17 residues in the CDR3. The germline V gene encodes CDR1 ENHRY and CDR2 SYGVKD. The CDR3 bases are TGTGCCATGAGACCCGGGACAGGGAATCCCACTAACTATGGCTACACCTTC. This gives the protein CAMRPGTGNPTNYGYTF.

V is TRBV30 and J is TRBJ2-7; TRBD1 aligns across 10 bases. Germline V gives CDR1 GTSNPN, CDR2 SVGIG (reference sequence). V was pared by 1 base and J by 10 bases, with 10 bases of the junction left unmatched. There are 14 residues in the CDR3. This chain's CDR3 is CAWSADRGRGAQYF. CDR3 bases: TGTGCCTGGAGTGCCGACAGGGGGCGCGGTGCTCAGTACTTC.

The chain combines TRBV5-5 with TRBJ2-5, with TRBD1 as a possible D gene (6 bases). Between the trimmed V and J ends, which lost 0 bases and 11 bases, there was a span of 17 bases. The CDR3 is made up of 14 amino acids. Per germline, CDR1 SGHKS and CDR2 YYEKEE (reference sequence). CDR3 region: CASSLVQGSWEQYF. CDR3 sequence (DNA): TGTGCCAGCAGCTTGGTGCAGGGGAGTTGGGAGCAGTACTTC.

The genes are TRBV5-4 and TRBJ2-7; 11 nucleotides line up with TRBD1. This CDR3 is built from 13 residues. J was trimmed by 5 bases and V by 3 bases; bases with no gene match: 1. Per germline, CDR1 SGHNT and CDR2 YYREEE (reference sequence). CDR3 DNA sequence: TGTGCCAGCAGCTGGACAGGGGGCGACGAGCAGTACTTC. Its translation: CASSWTGGDEQYF.

The chain recombines TRBV11-2 with TRBJ2-7; TRBD2 matches 10 bases. Trimming at V came to 3 bases and at J to 5 bases, leaving 16 bases not matched to a gene. The CDR3 contains 18 residues. The germline V gene encodes CDR1 SGHAT and CDR2 FQNNGV. In DNA, the CDR3 is TGTGCCAGCAGCTTTAATTGGGCTAGCGGGAGAACCACCCACGAGCAGTACTTC. Residues: CASSFNWASGRTTHEQYF.

The J gene is TRBJ1-2, the V gene TRBV2, with D perhaps TRBD1 (6 bases). Germline CDR1 SNHLY, CDR2 FYNNEI. The CDR3 contains 14 residues. V lost 5 bases to trimming and J lost 3 bases, with 13 bases between them. CDR3 nucleotides: TGTGCCAGCAGTAGCCCCGGACAGTACTATGGCTACACCTTC. Translation: CASSSPGQYYGYTF.

A note on this clone: The junction and the germline gene differ at one end; a read error may be behind it. This chain connects TRBV9 to TRBJ2-2, with a possible D match to TRBD2 (5 bases). The CDR3 loop spans 15 amino acids. CDR1 and CDR2 (germline): SGDLS, YYNGEE. CDR3: CASSVITYRHRGAVF. CDR3 nucleotides: TGTGCCAGCAGTGTAATCACTTACAGACACCGGGGAGCTGTTTTT. Full variable domain (outside the CDR3, taken from reference TRBV9 and TRBJ2-2): DSGVTQTPKHLITATGQRVTLRCSPRSGDLSVYWYQQSLDQGLQFLIQYYNGEERAKGNILERFSAQQFPDLHSELNLSSLELGDSALYFCASSVITYRHRGAVFGEGSRLTVL.

The rearrangement joins TRBV6-1 to TRBJ1-1; D may be TRBD1 (6 bases). Germline loops: CDR1 MNHNS, CDR2 SASEGT. With 3 bases removed from V and 11 bases from J, the gap between germline ends came to 16 bases. The CDR3 runs 13 residues. CDR3 bases: TGTGCCAGCAGTGAGGGGGCTCTACAGCGGGCTTTCTTT. Translation gives CASSEGALQRAFF.

This rearrangement joins TRBV27 to TRBJ2-1; the D gene is possibly TRBD2 (7 bases). This CDR3 is built from 14 residues. CDR1 and CDR2 from the germline V gene are MNHEY and SMNVEV (reference sequence). V was cut by 7 bases and J by 8 bases, with 18 bases left in between. The CDR3 reads CASTREGGADEQFF. The CDR3 DNA sequence: TGTGCCAGCACTAGGGAGGGGGGAGCGGATGAGCAGTTCTTC.